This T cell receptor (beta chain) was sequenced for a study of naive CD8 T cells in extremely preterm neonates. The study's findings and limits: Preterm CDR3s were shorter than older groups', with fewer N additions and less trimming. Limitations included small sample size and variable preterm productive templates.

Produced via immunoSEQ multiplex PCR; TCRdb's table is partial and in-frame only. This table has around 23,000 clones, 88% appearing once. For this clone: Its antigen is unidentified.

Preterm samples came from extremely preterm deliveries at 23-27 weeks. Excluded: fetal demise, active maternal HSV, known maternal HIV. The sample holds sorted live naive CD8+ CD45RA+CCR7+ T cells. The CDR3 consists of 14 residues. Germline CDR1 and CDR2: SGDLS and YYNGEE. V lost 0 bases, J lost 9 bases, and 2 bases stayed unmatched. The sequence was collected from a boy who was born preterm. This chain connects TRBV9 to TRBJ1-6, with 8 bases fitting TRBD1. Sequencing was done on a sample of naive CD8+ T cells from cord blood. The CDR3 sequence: CASSVGTGFSPLHF. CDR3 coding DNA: TGTGCCAGCAGCGTAGGGACAGGGTTTTCACCCCTCCACTTT.